This passage covers 16 T cell receptor beta chains from one sample sequenced in a study of blood T cell repertoires in COVID-19. Profiling relied on immunoSEQ multiplex PCR, and the TCRdb table lists in-frame clones only, not all of them. Here the sample spans around 130,000 clones, around four fifths being singletons. Sequenced input: peripheral blood. These receptors all come from a middle-aged man with active or convalescent COVID-19.

The gene calls are TRBV29-1 and TRBJ2-3, with 8 bases lining up with TRBD2. This CDR3 region has 14 residues. J lost 0 bases, V lost 5 bases, and 4 bases had no gene match. CDR1 SQVTM and CDR2 ANQGSEA come from the germline V gene. The CDR3 DNA is TGCAGCGTTCGCGGGGGGCAGAGCACAGATACGCAGTATTTT. The encoded protein is CSVRGGQSTDTQYF.

To note about this clone: The same CDR3 is also encoded by other DNA sequences in this sample. V usage is TRBV20-1 and J usage is TRBJ1-1, with D unresolved. V gave up 1 base and J gave up 8 bases, with 8 bases separating them. Germline V lookup: CDR1 DFQATT, CDR2 SNEGSKA (reference sequence). The CDR3 has 11 amino acids. CDR3 region: CSARGLREAFF. The CDR3 bases are TGCAGTGCTAGAGGACTGAGGGAAGCTTTCTTT.

V is TRBV29-1 and J is TRBJ2-7, with a tentative D call TRBD2 (5 bases). V dropped 1 base and J dropped 0 bases, with 22 bases sitting between them. The germline V gene has CDR1 SQVTM and CDR2 ANQGSEA. This CDR3 region has 18 residues. Here the CDR3 DNA reads TGCAGCGTTGAAGCTCCCCACAGCCAGCGAGGGATCTCCTACGAGCAGTACTTC. Protein sequence: CSVEAPHSQRGISYEQYF.

The V call is TRBV5-1, the J call TRBJ2-2; 12 bases match TRBD2. Losses at the gene ends were 4 bases for V and 4 bases for J; bases not matched to a gene: 11. Germline values: CDR1 SGHRS, CDR2 YFSETQ. This CDR3 is built from 18 residues. The CDR3 reads CASSIVGLAGSSTGELFF. The CDR3 nucleotides are TGCGCCAGCAGCATAGTCGGACTAGCGGGGAGTAGCACCGGGGAGCTGTTTTTT.

This clone is a singleton in its sample. The rearrangement uses TRBV2 and TRBJ1-5; 7 bases line up with TRBD1. Germline CDR1 SNHLY, CDR2 FYNNEI. Germline trimming cut 8 bases from V and 2 bases from J; bases unmatched to any gene: 24. CDR3 size: 20 residues. CDR3 amino acids: CASSGLPPGQRGRGNQPQHF. DNA for the CDR3: TGTGCCAGCTCAGGTCTTCCCCCGGGACAGAGGGGGAGAGGCAATCAGCCCCAGCATTTT.

This clone has just one count. This chain links TRBV27 with TRBJ1-5; D is undetermined. This CDR3 region has 15 residues. CDR1 and CDR2 (germline): MNHEY, SMNVEV (reference sequence). The V gene lost 2 bases and the J gene lost 1 base, with 9 bases spanning the gap. CDR3 region: CASSLVGPSNQPQHF. The CDR3 nucleotides read TGTGCCAGCAGTTTAGTGGGCCCAAGCAATCAGCCCCAGCATTTT.

The genes are TRBV11-2 and TRBJ2-7; D remains ambiguous. CDR3 length: 11 amino acids. Trimming pared 5 bases from V and 7 bases from J, leaving 9 bases between. Germline values: CDR1 SGHAT, CDR2 FQNNGV. For the CDR3, the DNA is TGTGCCAGCAGCCCCTCACTGGAGCAGTACTTC. Amino acid sequence: CASSPSLEQYF.

V gene TRBV5-4 combines with J gene TRBJ2-7; D may be TRBD2 (7 bases). Germline V gives CDR1 SGHNT, CDR2 YYREEE (reference sequence). Trimming removed 4 bases from V and 5 bases from J, with 19 bases in between. CDR3 length: 15 amino acids. In nucleotides, the CDR3 is TGTGCCAGCAGCCGCCCGGGCCAGGGGAGGGACGAGCAGTACTTC. Amino acid sequence: CASSRPGQGRDEQYF.

This chain links TRBV30 with TRBJ2-5, with 9 bases aligning to TRBD1. Germline trimming cut 0 bases from V and 1 base from J; bases unmatched to any gene: 3. The V gene's germline CDR1 is GTSNPN and CDR2 SVGIG (reference sequence). The CDR3 runs 15 residues. CDR3 sequence reads: CAWSVWTGVQETQYF. The CDR3 DNA is TGTGCCTGGAGTGTATGGACAGGGGTCCAAGAGACCCAGTACTTC.

This chain connects TRBV5-1 to TRBJ2-5; 9 nucleotides align to TRBD2. The J segment lost 5 bases and the V segment lost 2 bases, leaving 4 bases of the junction unmatched. The CDR3 totals 14 residues. From germline, CDR1 is SGHRS and CDR2 YFSETQ. CDR3 coding DNA: TGCGCCAGCAGCTTATCGGCGGGGGGGGAGACCCAGTACTTC. Translating it yields CASSLSAGGETQYF.

The gene calls are TRBV2 and TRBJ2-1; the D gene is possibly TRBD2 (5 bases). CDR1 SNHLY and CDR2 FYNNEI come from the germline V gene. Trimming removed 9 bases at V and 0 bases at J, with 12 bases between. The CDR3 totals 14 residues. The CDR3 DNA follows: TGTGCCAGAACGAGGGAGAGCTCCTACAATGAGCAGTTCTTC. The encoded protein is CARTRESSYNEQFF.

The chain is built from TRBV12-2 and TRBJ1-5. TRBV12-2 is a recognized pseudogene. The CDR3 is 15 amino acids. In DNA, the CDR3 is TGTGCAAGTCGATTGCCCGGGGTTGGCAATCAGCCCCAGCATTTT. Translating gives CASRLPGVGNQPQHF.

The J gene is TRBJ1-2, the V gene TRBV3-1 (or the pseudogene TRBV3-2), with D perhaps TRBD1 (5 bases). Germline CDR1 reads LGHDT; CDR2 reads YNNKEL (reference sequence). Trimming removed 4 bases from V and 5 bases from J, with 8 bases in between. CDR3 length: 12 residues. CDR3 DNA: TGTGCCAGCAGCCTTAGACAGTATGGCTACACCTTC. Its translation is CASSLRQYGYTF.

This chain connects TRBV2 to TRBJ2-2; 8 bases map to TRBD1. CDR3 length: 15 residues. Germline V gene lookup returns CDR1 SNHLY and CDR2 FYNNEI. The ends lost 2 bases at V and 3 bases at J; junction bases unmatched: 2. The chain's CDR3 is CASSEQGADTGELFF. CDR3 bases: TGTGCCAGCAGTGAACAGGGGGCCGACACCGGGGAGCTGTTTTTT.

V is TRBV12-5 and J is TRBJ2-1; TRBD2 agrees at 11 bases. The CDR3 length is 14 residues. Germline CDR1 reads LGHNT; CDR2 reads FRNRAP. V trimming: 7 bases; J trimming: 7 bases; junction bases outside the gene matches: 6. CDR3 protein: CASEIAGGPNEQFF. The CDR3 DNA follows: TGTGCTAGTGAGATAGCGGGGGGGCCTAATGAGCAGTTCTTC.

A single count supports this clone. The chain has TRBV5-4 and TRBJ2-7, with a weak D call TRBD2 (6 bases). V lost 5 bases, J lost 0 bases, and 15 bases lay in between. The germline V gene has CDR1 SGHNT and CDR2 YYREEE (reference sequence). The CDR3 length is 15 residues. The CDR3 region has the DNA TGTGCCAGCAGACCCGCCGGAGGGAGCTCCTACGAGCAGTACTTC. Translation gives CASRPAGGSSYEQYF.